These 9 T cell receptor beta chains were sequenced from one sample in a study of blood T cell repertoires in COVID-19. Profiled with immunoSEQ multiplex PCR; TCRdb holds only in-frame clones, not every one. The sample consists of 300,000 to 400,000 clones, more than 85% of them appearing once. The sample consisted of peripheral blood. The receptors shown here come from a human donor in a cohort sampled during active COVID-19.

This clone was seen repeatedly, ten times or more. The chain combines TRBV28 with TRBJ2-6; D gene ambiguous. The CDR3 has 16 residues. Looked up from germline, CDR1 is MDHEN and CDR2 is SYDVKM. V lost 10 bases and J lost 0, with 16 bases in between. This CDR3 reads CATSSGRLSGANVLTF. The CDR3, as DNA: TGTGCCACCTCCTCTGGGCGTCTCTCTGGGGCCAACGTCCTGACTTTC.

The chain has TRBV13 and TRBJ1-1; D is possibly TRBD1 (5 bases). Germline CDR1 reads PRHDT; CDR2 reads FYEKMQ (reference sequence). The V end was cut by 2 bases, the J end by 1 base, with 14 bases between. CDR3 length equals 16 residues. CDR3 in amino acids: CASSLTGLWSNTEAFF. The CDR3 nucleotides are TGTGCCAGCAGCTTAACAGGCTTGTGGTCGAACACTGAAGCTTTCTTT.

The genes are TRBV19 and TRBJ2-2; D is possibly TRBD2 (6 bases). The germline CDR1 and CDR2 sequences are LNHDA and SQIVND (reference sequence). The CDR3 extends over 17 amino acids. The V end lost 6 bases, the J end lost 0 bases, and 17 bases lay between the germline ends. CDR3 sequence: CASRSPGEPANTGELFF. CDR3 DNA: TGTGCCAGTAGATCTCCGGGGGAACCTGCGAACACCGGGGAGCTGTTTTTT.

This clone was recorded a few times. J is TRBJ1-2 and V is TRBV28; possible D gene TRBD1, 5 bases. The CDR3 loop spans 13 amino acids. CDR1 and CDR2 (germline): MDHEN, SYDVKM. The V end was cut by 6 bases, the J end by 3 bases, with 11 bases between. DNA for the CDR3: TGTGCCAGCAGAACCGACAGCCACTATGGCTACACCTTC. It is translated as CASRTDSHYGYTF.

This clone was recorded once. The chain links TRBV10-3 to TRBJ2-1; 9 nucleotides align to TRBD2. This CDR3 has 17 residues. The V gene's germline CDR1 is ENHRY and CDR2 SYGVKD. J was trimmed by 3 bases and V by 0 bases; bases with no gene match: 6. CDR3 sequence reads: CAISESGGGALYNEQFF. For the CDR3, the DNA is TGTGCCATCAGTGAGTCTGGCGGGGGGGCCCTCTACAATGAGCAGTTCTTC.

The chain is built from TRBV30 and TRBJ2-5, with TRBD2 matching over 9 bases. The CDR3 sequence is 15 residues long. Trimming removed 1 base from V and 5 bases from J; junction bases left unmatched: 8. Germline V gene data show CDR1 as GTSNPN and CDR2 as SVGIG (reference sequence). DNA for the CDR3: TGTGCCTGGAGTGAGAGGCTAGCGGGGAGGGAGACCCAGTACTTC. It encodes CAWSERLAGRETQYF.

The chain combines TRBV6-5 with TRBJ2-3; a possible D gene is TRBD1 (6 bases). CDR1 and CDR2 from the germline V gene are MNHEY and SVGAGI. The V end was cut by 6 bases, the J end by 2 bases, with 12 bases between. The CDR3 has 14 amino acids. The DNA for the CDR3 is TGTGCCAGCAGGCTAGGGGGTCACACAGATACGCAGTATTTT. This translates into CASRLGGHTDTQYF.

This chain links TRBV7-9 with TRBJ1-4; D remains ambiguous. CDR1 is SEHNR and CDR2 is FQNEAQ in the germline V gene (reference sequence). The ends were cut back, 6 bases at V and 2 bases at J, with 10 bases in the middle. This CDR3 comprises 14 residues. In nucleotides, the CDR3 is TGTGCCAGCAGTCTAATCGGGACTAATGAAAAACTGTTTTTT. Its translation is CASSLIGTNEKLFF.

The chain uses TRBV4-1 and TRBJ1-4; D may be TRBD1 (5 bases). This CDR3 region has 14 residues. Trimming removed 1 base at V and 7 bases at J, with 10 bases between. Germline V gene lookup returns CDR1 MGHRA and CDR2 YSYEKL. This chain's CDR3 is CASSQGGFGEKLFF. CDR3 DNA: TGCGCCAGCAGCCAAGGGGGCTTTGGTGAAAAACTGTTTTTT.